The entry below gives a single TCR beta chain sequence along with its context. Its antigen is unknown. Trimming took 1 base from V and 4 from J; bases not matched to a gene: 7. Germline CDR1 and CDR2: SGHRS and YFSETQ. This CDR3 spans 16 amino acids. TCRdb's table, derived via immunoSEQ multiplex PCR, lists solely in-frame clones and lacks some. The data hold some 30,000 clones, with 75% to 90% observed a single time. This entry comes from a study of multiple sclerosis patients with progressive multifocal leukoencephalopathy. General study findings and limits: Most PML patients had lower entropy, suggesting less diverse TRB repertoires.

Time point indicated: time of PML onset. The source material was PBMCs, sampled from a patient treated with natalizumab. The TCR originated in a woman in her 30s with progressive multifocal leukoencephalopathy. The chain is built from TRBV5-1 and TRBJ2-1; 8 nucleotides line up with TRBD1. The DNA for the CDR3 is TGCGCCAGCAGCTTGCGTCTAGGACAGGGTTACAATGAGCAGTTCTTC. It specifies CASSLRLGQGYNEQFF.